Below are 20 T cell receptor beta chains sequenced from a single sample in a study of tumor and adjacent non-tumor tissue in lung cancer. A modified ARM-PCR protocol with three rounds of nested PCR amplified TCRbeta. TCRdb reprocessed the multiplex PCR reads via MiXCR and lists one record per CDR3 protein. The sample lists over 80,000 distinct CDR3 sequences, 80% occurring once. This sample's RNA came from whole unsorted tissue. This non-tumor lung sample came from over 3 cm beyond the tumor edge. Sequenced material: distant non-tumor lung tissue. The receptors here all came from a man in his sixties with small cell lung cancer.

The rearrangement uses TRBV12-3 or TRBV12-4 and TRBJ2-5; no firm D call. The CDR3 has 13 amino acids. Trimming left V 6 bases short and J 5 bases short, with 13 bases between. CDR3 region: CASSPQSGETQYF. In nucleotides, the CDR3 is TGTGCCAGCAGCCCTCAATCCGGTGAGACCCAGTACTTC.

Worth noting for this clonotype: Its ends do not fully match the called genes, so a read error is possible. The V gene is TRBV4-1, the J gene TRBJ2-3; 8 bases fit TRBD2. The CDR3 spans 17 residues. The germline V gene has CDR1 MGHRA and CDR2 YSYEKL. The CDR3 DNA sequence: TGTGCCAGCAGCCTCCCAACCCTCCGGACTAGCACAGATACGCAGTGTTTT. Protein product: CASSLPTLRTSTDTQCF.

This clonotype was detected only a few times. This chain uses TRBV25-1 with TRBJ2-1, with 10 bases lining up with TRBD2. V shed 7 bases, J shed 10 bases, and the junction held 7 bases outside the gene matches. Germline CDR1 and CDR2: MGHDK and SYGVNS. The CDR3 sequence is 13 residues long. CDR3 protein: CASNLAGVREQFF. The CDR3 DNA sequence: TGTGCCAGCAACCTAGCGGGAGTGAGGGAGCAGTTCTTC.

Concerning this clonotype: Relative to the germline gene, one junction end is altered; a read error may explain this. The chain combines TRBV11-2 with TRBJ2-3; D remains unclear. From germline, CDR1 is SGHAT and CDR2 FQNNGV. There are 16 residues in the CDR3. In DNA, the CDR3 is TGTACCAGCAGCTTAGTGGGTCTTCTCCGCACAGATACGCGGTATTTT. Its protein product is CTSSLVGLLRTDTRYF. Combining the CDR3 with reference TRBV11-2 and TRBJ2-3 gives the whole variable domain EAGVAQSPRYKIIEKRQSVAFWCNPISGHATLYWYQQILGQGPKLLIQFQNNGVVDDSQLPKDRFSAERLKGVDSTLKIQPAKLEDSAVYLCTSSLVGLLRTDTRYFGPGTRLTVL.

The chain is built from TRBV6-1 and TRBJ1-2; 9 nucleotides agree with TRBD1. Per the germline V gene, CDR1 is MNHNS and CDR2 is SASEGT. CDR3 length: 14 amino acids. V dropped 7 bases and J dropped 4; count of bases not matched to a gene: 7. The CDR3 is CASMIPGQGYGYTF. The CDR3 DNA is TGTGCCAGCATGATACCGGGACAGGGCTATGGCTACACCTTC.

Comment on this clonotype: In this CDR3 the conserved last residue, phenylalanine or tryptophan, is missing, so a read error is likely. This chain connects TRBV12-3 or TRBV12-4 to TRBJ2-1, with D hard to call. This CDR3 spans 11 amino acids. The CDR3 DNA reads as TGTGCAAGCAGTTTCATTAATGAGCAGTTCTCC. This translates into CASSFINEQFS.

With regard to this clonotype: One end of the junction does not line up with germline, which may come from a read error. CDR3 in amino acids: CASSLTGYKQYF. CDR3 sequence (DNA): TGTGCCAGTAGCTTAACCGGGTACAAGCAGTACTTC. The V call is TRBV11-3, the J call TRBJ2-7, with no clear D. In germline, CDR1 is SGHNT, CDR2 YENEEA. The CDR3 loop spans 12 amino acids.

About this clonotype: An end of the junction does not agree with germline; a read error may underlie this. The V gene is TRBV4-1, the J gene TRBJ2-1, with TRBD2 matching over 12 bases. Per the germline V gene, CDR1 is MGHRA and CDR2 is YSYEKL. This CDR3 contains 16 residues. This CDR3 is CASSRLGLAGNNELFF. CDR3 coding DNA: TGCGCCAGCAGCCGGCTGGGACTAGCGGGTAACAATGAGCTGTTCTTC.

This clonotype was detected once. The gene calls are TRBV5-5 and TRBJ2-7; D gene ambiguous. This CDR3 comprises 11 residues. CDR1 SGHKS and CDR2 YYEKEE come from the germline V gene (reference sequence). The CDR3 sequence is CVSSLSREQYV. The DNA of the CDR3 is TGTGTCAGCAGCTTGTCCCGCGAGCAGTACGTC.

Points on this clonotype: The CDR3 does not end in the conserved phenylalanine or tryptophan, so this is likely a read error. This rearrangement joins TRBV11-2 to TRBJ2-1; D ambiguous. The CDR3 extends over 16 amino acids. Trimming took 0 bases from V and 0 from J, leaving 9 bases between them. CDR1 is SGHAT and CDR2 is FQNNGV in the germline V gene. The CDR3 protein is CASSLDGRLSYNEQFV. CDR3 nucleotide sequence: TGTGCCAGCAGCTTAGACGGTCGGCTCTCCTACAATGAGCAGTTCGTA.

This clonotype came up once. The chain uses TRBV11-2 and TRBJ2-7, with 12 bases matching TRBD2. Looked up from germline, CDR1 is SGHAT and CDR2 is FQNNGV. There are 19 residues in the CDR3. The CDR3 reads CASSFRASGRANLYYEQYV. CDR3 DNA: TGTGCCAGCAGCTTTAGGGCTAGCGGGAGGGCCAACCTTTACTACGAGCAGTACGTA.

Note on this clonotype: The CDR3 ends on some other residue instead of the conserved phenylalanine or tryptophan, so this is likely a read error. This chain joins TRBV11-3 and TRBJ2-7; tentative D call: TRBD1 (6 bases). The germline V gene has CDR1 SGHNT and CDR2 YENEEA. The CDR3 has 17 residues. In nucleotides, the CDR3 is TGTTCCAGCAGCCCTCCGGGTTTGGGGGCCAGTTCCTACGACCAGTACATC. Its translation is CSSSPPGLGASSYDQYI.

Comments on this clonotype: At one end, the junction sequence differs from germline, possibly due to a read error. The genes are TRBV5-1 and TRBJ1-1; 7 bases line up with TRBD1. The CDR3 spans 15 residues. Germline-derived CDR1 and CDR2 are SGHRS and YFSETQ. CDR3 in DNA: TGCGCCAGCAGCTTGATACAGGGGATGAACACTGGAGCTCTCTTT. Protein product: CASSLIQGMNTGALF.

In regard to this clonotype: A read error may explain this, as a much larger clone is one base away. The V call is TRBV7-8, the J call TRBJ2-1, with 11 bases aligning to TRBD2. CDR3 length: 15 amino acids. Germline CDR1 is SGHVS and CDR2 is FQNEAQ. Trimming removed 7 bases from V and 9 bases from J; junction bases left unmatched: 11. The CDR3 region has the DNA TGTGCCAGCAACTTGCAACTAGCGGGAGTAACTGAGCAGTTCTTC. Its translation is CASNLQLAGVTEQFF.

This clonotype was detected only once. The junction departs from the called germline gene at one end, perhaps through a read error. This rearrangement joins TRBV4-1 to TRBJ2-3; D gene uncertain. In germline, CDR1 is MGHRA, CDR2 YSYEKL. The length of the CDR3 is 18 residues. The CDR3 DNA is TGCGCCAGCAGCCAAGAGCAGCCTAGGTCGCTACTCTTTCATGCGCAGTACTTT. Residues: CASSQEQPRSLLFHAQYF.

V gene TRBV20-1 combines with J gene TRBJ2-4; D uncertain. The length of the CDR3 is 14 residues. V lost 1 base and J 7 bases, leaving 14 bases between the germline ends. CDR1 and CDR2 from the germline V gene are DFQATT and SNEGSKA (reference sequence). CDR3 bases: TGCAGTGCTAGAGTAAGCCCTGGAATGAACATTCAGTACTTC. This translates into CSARVSPGMNIQYF.

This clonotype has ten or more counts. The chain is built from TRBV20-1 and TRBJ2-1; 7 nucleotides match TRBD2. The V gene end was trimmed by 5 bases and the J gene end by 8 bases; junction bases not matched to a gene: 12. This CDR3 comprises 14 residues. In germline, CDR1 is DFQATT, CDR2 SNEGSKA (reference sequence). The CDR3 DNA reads TGCAGTGCTCCTAGGCCGGGAGGACGGCATGAGCAGTTCTTC. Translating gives CSAPRPGGRHEQFF.

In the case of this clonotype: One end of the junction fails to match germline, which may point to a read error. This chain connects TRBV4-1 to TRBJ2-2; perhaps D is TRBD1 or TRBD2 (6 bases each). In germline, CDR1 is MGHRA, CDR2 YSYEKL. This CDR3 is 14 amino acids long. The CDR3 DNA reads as TGCGCCAGCAGCAGGGGGGCCTATAACGGGGAGCAGTTATTT. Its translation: CASSRGAYNGEQLF.

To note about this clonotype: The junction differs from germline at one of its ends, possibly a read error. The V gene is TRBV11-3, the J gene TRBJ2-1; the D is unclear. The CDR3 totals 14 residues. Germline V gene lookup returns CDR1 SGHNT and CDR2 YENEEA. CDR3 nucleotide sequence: TGTGCCAGCAGCTCCCGCGGAATAGACAATGATCAGTTCTTC. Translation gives CASSSRGIDNDQFF. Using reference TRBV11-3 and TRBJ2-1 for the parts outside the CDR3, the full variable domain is EAGVVQSPRYKIIEKKQPVAFWCNPISGHNTLYWYLQNLGQGPELLIRYENEEAVDDSQLPKDRFSAERLKGVDSTLKIQPAELGDSAVYLCASSSRGIDNDQFFGPGTRLTVL.

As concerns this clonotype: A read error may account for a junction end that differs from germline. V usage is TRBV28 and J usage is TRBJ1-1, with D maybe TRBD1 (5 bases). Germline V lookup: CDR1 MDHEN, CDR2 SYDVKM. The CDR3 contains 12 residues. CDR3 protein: CASTLGVGEAFF. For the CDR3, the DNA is TGTGCCAGCACTTTAGGGGTGGGTGAAGCTTTCTTT.